These 26 T cell receptor beta chains originate from one sample sequenced in a study of OX40 agonist ivuxolimab in advanced cancers. Sequenced by immunoSEQ multiplex PCR; TCRdb stores in-frame clones only, minus some. The data hold roughly 55,000 clones, with about 80% observed a single time. The input for sequencing was CD4+ or CD8+ T cells sorted from blood, taken in a trial of the OX40 agonist ivuxolimab. All receptors come from an adult with an advanced solid tumor such as melanoma, head and neck, liver or kidney cancer.

The chain combines TRBV9 with TRBJ2-7, with 10 positions matching TRBD1. Germline trimming cut 4 bases from V and 10 bases from J; bases unmatched to any gene: 14. Germline-derived CDR1 and CDR2 are SGDLS and YYNGEE. The CDR3 is made up of 15 amino acids. CDR3 amino acids: CASSSPEGGTGEQYF. The CDR3 region has the DNA TGTGCCAGCAGCTCCCCGGAGGGGGGGACAGGGGAACAGTACTTC.

This rearrangement joins TRBV30 to TRBJ1-6; tentative D call: TRBD1 (5 bases). Between the trimmed V and J ends, which lost 2 bases and 11 bases, there was a span of 16 bases. CDR3 length: 14 amino acids. Germline CDR1 and CDR2: GTSNPN and SVGIG (reference sequence). CDR3 sequence: CAWSPQGVGTPLHF. CDR3 nucleotides: TGTGCCTGGAGTCCTCAGGGTGTTGGCACACCCCTCCACTTT.

Regarding this clone: Since the CDR3 does not end with the conserved phenylalanine or tryptophan, this likely comes from a read error. CDR3 loop: CASKWATTDGYTS. CDR3 DNA: TGTGCCAGCAAATGGGCCACGACGGATGGCTACACCTCC. The V call is TRBV2, the J call TRBJ1-2; D not certain. From germline, CDR1 is SNHLY and CDR2 FYNNEI. Deletions cut 7 bases from V and 6 bases from J, with 15 bases between. This CDR3 contains 13 residues.

This clone has just one count. The V and J genes are TRBV11-2 and TRBJ1-1, with D possibly being TRBD1 (5 bases). The CDR3 sequence is 17 residues long. CDR1 is SGHAT and CDR2 is FQNNGV in the germline V gene. Between the trimmed V and J ends, which lost 5 bases and 0 bases, there was a span of 19 bases. CDR3 in amino acids: CASSTRPDRYMNTEAFF. CDR3 DNA: TGTGCCAGCAGCACCCGCCCTGACAGATACATGAACACTGAAGCTTTCTTT.

V and J are TRBV5-1 and TRBJ2-1; D unresolved. The CDR3 covers 14 residues. Trimming took off 1 base at V and 10 bases at J, with 15 bases between the two ends. Per germline, CDR1 SGHRS and CDR2 YFSETQ. Written as DNA, the CDR3 is TGCGCCAGCAGCTTGTCGCCGGCGGCTTTCGAGCAGTTCTTC. It codes for CASSLSPAAFEQFF.

The chain joins TRBV6-6 to TRBJ1-5; TRBD1 matches at 7 bases. The V and J ends lost 6 bases and 7 bases, in that order; junction bases with no gene match: 12. The CDR3 consists of 15 residues. Germline lookup yields CDR1 MNHNY and CDR2 SVGAGI (reference sequence). For the CDR3, the DNA is TGTGCCAGCAGCCGACAGGGAGGGAGGGGGCAGCCCCAGCATTTT. Translating gives CASSRQGGRGQPQHF.

The sample holds a few counts of this clone. V and J are TRBV18 and TRBJ2-5; 10 positions match TRBD1. Germline CDR1 reads KGHSH; CDR2 reads LQKENI. The CDR3 spans 14 residues. V lost 2 bases and J lost 4; bases outside the gene matches: 1. The CDR3 is CASSPGTGAETQYF. The CDR3 coding sequence is TGTGCCAGCTCACCAGGGACAGGGGCAGAGACCCAGTACTTC.

The chain uses TRBV19 and TRBJ2-2, with TRBD2 identical over 8 bases. Germline V lookup: CDR1 LNHDA, CDR2 SQIVND (reference sequence). The CDR3 has 14 amino acids. V lost 5 bases to trimming and J lost 6 bases; unmatched junction nucleotides: 5. The CDR3 region is CASSPGLAPGELFF. The DNA for the CDR3 is TGTGCCAGTAGTCCTGGACTAGCCCCCGGGGAGCTGTTTTTT.

The gene calls are TRBV7-9 and TRBJ1-2, with 8 bases that match TRBD1. CDR3 length equals 16 residues. Germline V gene sequence: CDR1 SEHNR, CDR2 FQNEAQ (reference sequence). The V segment lost 4 bases and the J segment 5 bases; nucleotides outside the gene matches: 12. The CDR3 loop is CASSSSTGETSYGYTF. CDR3 bases: TGTGCCAGCAGCTCCTCGACAGGGGAAACTTCATATGGCTACACCTTC.

The rearrangement uses TRBV30 and TRBJ2-3; no clear D. Deletions cut 3 bases from V and 4 bases from J, with 5 bases between. CDR1 is GTSNPN, CDR2 SVGIG, per germline (reference sequence). The CDR3 covers 11 residues. The CDR3 DNA reads TGTGCCTGGAGCGCCTCAGATACGCAGTATTTT. This translates into CAWSASDTQYF.

CDR3 DNA sequence: TGTGCCAGCAGTTACTCTTCCGTTAACTATGGCTACACCTTC. Translated, it gives CASSYSSVNYGYTF. This chain joins TRBV6-5 and TRBJ1-2; no clear D gene. The CDR3 length is 14 residues. V was shortened by 0 bases and J by 1 base, with 6 bases between the two germline ends. Germline CDR1 reads MNHEY; CDR2 reads SVGAGI.

In this sample, this clone turned up many times. The rearrangement joins TRBV28 to TRBJ1-2; 9 nucleotides line up with TRBD1. V was pared by 5 bases and J by 5 bases, with 6 bases of the junction left unmatched. Germline lookup yields CDR1 MDHEN and CDR2 SYDVKM. The CDR3 spans 14 residues. The CDR3 is CASSPGTGIYGYTF. For the CDR3, the DNA is TGTGCCAGCAGTCCCGGGACAGGGATTTATGGCTACACCTTC.

The rearrangement links TRBV6-5 to TRBJ1-2; no definite D call. The V end was cut by 6 bases, the J end by 7 bases, with 21 bases between. This CDR3 region has 15 residues. Germline V gene sequence: CDR1 MNHEY, CDR2 SVGAGI. The CDR3 loop reads CASRQSAGSNSGYTF. CDR3 DNA sequence: TGTGCCAGCAGGCAGTCCGCCGGCTCCAATAGTGGCTACACCTTC.

This clone was picked up a small number of times. The chain employs TRBV5-1 and TRBJ2-1; possibly TRBD2 for D (5 bases). This CDR3 has 14 amino acids. Germline-derived CDR1 and CDR2 are SGHRS and YFSETQ. V dropped 7 bases and J dropped 5 bases, with 16 bases sitting between them. CDR3 in DNA: TGCGCCAGCTACATGGGAGTCGGTAACAATGAGCAGTTCTTC. This sequence encodes CASYMGVGNNEQFF. Supplemented by reference TRBV5-1 and TRBJ2-1, the full variable domain reads KAGVTQTPRYLIKTRGQQVTLSCSPISGHRSVSWYQQTPGQGLQFLFEYFSETQRNKGNFPGRFSGRQFSNSRSEMNVSTLELGDSALYLCASYMGVGNNEQFFGPGTRLTVL.

The chain joins TRBV2 to TRBJ2-7, with 7 bases matching TRBD2. The ends lost 6 bases at V and 3 bases at J; junction bases unmatched: 11. The germline CDR1 and CDR2 sequences are SNHLY and FYNNEI. The CDR3 has 15 amino acids. CDR3 DNA: TGTGCCAGCAGCCCCTCGGGCGGGAGAGTCTACGAGCAGTACTTC. This sequence encodes CASSPSGGRVYEQYF. The full variable domain, with the rest looked up from reference TRBV2 and TRBJ2-7, is EPEVTQTPSHQVTQMGQEVILRCVPISNHLYFYWYRQILGQKVEFLVSFYNNEISEKSEIFDDQFSVERPDGSNFTLKIRSTKLEDSAMYFCASSPSGGRVYEQYFGPGTRLTVT.

The table lists this clone with a few counts. The chain carries TRBV6-6 and TRBJ2-5; either TRBD1 or TRBD2 may fit D (5 bases each). V lost 8 bases to trimming and J lost 5 bases, with 12 bases between them. The CDR3 covers 12 residues. CDR1 and CDR2 from the germline V gene are MNHNY and SVGAGI (reference sequence). The DNA for the CDR3 is TGTGCCAGCCGGCAGGGCGGGGAGACCCAGTACTTC. It translates to CASRQGGETQYF.

The DNA for the CDR3 is TGTGCCAGCAGGGGCCGGGACGAAGCTTTCTTT. Translation gives CASRGRDEAFF. The genes are TRBV6-1 and TRBJ1-1; tentative D call: TRBD1 (5 bases). The germline V gene encodes CDR1 MNHNS and CDR2 SASEGT. Trimming removed 6 bases from V and 8 bases from J, with 10 bases in between. This CDR3 comprises 11 residues.

The chain carries TRBV9 and TRBJ1-6; D is uncertain. Trimming left V 0 bases short and J 9 bases short, with 10 bases between. The CDR3 runs to 14 residues. Germline CDR1 reads SGDLS; CDR2 reads YYNGEE. DNA of the CDR3: TGTGCCAGCAGCGTAGACATAGGGAGTTCACCCCTCCACTTT. It specifies CASSVDIGSSPLHF.

V usage is TRBV27 and J usage is TRBJ1-5, with 7 bases fitting TRBD1. The CDR3 is 15 amino acids. The ends lost 7 bases at V and 1 base at J; junction bases unmatched: 7. Germline CDR1 and CDR2: MNHEY and SMNVEV (reference sequence). The CDR3: CASTYRQGSNQPQHF. The CDR3 coding sequence is TGTGCCAGCACCTATCGACAGGGAAGCAATCAGCCCCAGCATTTT.

The chain is built from TRBV18 and TRBJ1-3; D unclear. CDR3 size: 16 residues. The germline V and J ends were trimmed by 7 bases and 1 base, with 17 bases remaining between them. The germline gives CDR1 KGHSH, CDR2 LQKENI. This chain's CDR3 is CASFHTLTLSGNTIYF. CDR3 nucleotide sequence: TGTGCCAGCTTCCACACCTTAACCCTTTCTGGAAACACCATATATTTT.

The genes are TRBV5-1 and TRBJ2-1; D might be TRBD1 or TRBD2, each matching 6 bases. V lost 3 bases and J lost 0, with 13 bases in between. Germline-derived CDR1 and CDR2 are SGHRS and YFSETQ. The CDR3 is 16 amino acids. CDR3 coding DNA: TGCGCCAGCAGCTCCGGAGGGGGTCTCTCCTACAATGAGCAGTTCTTC. As protein: CASSSGGGLSYNEQFF.

The genes are TRBV7-3 and TRBJ2-1, with 15 bases matching TRBD2. The CDR3 has 14 amino acids. Trimming cost V 4 bases and J 12 bases; bases outside gene matches: 4. Germline V lookup: CDR1 SGHTA, CDR2 FQGTGA. CDR3 nucleotides: TGTGCCAGCAGCTCCGGACTAGCGGGAGGGCCGCAGTTCTTC. It translates to CASSSGLAGGPQFF.

This sequence joins TRBV6-6 and TRBJ1-3, with D unclear. The V end was cut by 5 bases, the J end by 4 bases, with 12 bases between. Per germline, CDR1 MNHNY and CDR2 SVGAGI (reference sequence). The CDR3 sequence is 14 residues long. This CDR3 is CASSPSGSGNTIYF. CDR3 nucleotide sequence: TGTGCCAGCAGTCCGTCAGGCTCGGGAAACACCATATATTTT.

The chain employs TRBV2 and TRBJ2-1; D could derive from TRBD1 or TRBD2 (5 bases each). The germline V gene has CDR1 SNHLY and CDR2 FYNNEI. This CDR3 is 14 amino acids long. V was shortened by 6 bases and J by 5 bases, with 14 bases between the two germline ends. The CDR3 spells CASSLERGNNEQFF. CDR3 nucleotides: TGTGCCAGCAGCCTTGAGAGGGGAAACAATGAGCAGTTCTTC.

This clone was picked up a small number of times. The V gene is TRBV2, the J gene TRBJ1-4, with D perhaps TRBD1 (5 bases). Trimming pared 5 bases from V and 4 bases from J, leaving 11 bases between. This CDR3 is built from 14 residues. CDR1 is SNHLY, CDR2 FYNNEI, per germline. Here the CDR3 reads CASSRDGFNEKLFF. The CDR3 DNA sequence: TGTGCCAGCAGTAGGGACGGCTTTAATGAAAAACTGTTTTTT.

The V gene is TRBV6-1, the J gene TRBJ1-1; D remains unclear. Germline V lookup: CDR1 MNHNS, CDR2 SASEGT. The CDR3 is 14 residues long. The V end was cut by 1 base, the J end by 5 bases, with 11 bases between. The CDR3 DNA is TGTGCCAGCAGTGAAGAGATGGTTTGGACTGAAGCTTTCTTT. Its translation is CASSEEMVWTEAFF.